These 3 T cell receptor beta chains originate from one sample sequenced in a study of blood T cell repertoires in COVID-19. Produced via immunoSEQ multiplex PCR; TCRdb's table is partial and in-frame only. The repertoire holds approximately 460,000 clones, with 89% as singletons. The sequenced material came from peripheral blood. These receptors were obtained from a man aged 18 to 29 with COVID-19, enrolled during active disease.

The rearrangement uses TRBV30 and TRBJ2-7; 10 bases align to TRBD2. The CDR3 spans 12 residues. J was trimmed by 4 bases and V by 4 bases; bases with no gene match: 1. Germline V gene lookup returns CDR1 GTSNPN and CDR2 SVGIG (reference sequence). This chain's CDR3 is CAWKLAGYEQYF. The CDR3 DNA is TGTGCCTGGAAACTAGCGGGATACGAGCAGTACTTC.

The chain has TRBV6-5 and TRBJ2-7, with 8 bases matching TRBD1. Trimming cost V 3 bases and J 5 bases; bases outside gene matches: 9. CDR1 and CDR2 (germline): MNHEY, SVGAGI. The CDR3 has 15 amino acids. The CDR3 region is CASSYARAGGDEQYF. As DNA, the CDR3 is TGTGCCAGCAGTTATGCCCGTGCAGGGGGCGACGAGCAGTACTTC.

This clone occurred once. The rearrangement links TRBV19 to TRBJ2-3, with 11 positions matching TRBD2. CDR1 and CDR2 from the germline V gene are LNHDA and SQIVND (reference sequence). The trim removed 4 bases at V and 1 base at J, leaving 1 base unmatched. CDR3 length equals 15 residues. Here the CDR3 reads CASSTGLAGTDTQYF. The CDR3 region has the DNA TGTGCCAGTAGTACGGGACTAGCGGGCACAGATACGCAGTATTTT.